The rows below give T cell receptor beta chains drawn from one sample of a study of cytomegalovirus exposure and HLA in healthy donors. The method was immunoSEQ multiplex PCR; TCRdb's version includes in-frame clones alone and lacks a portion of them. This listing includes 68,000 or so clones. The sequenced material came from PBMCs. The source of these receptors is a boy aged 5-17 years in good health and CMV-seronegative. Both conserved end residues are part of each CDR3. A D gene is named only where the DNA matches it firmly.

CDR3nt	CDR3aa	d_gene	v_gene	j_gene
TGCGCCAGCAGCTTCACAGACAGGGTCCAAGAGACCCAGTACTTC	CASSFTDRVQETQYF	TRBD1	TRBV5-1	TRBJ2-5
TGTGCCAGCAGCTTATCGGGGAGCGAGCAGTACTTC	CASSLSGSEQYF	.	TRBV5-4	TRBJ2-7
TGTGCCAGCTCACCACTGCGGGAGTGGAACACTGAAGCTTTCTTT	CASSPLREWNTEAFF	.	TRBV18	TRBJ1-1
TGCGCCAGCAGCCCGCAGGGGACAGCAAATGAAAAACTGTTTTTT	CASSPQGTANEKLFF	TRBD1	TRBV5-1	TRBJ1-4
TGTGCCAGCAGCAATACAGGGTACACTGAAGCTTTCTTT	CASSNTGYTEAFF	.	TRBV7-2	TRBJ1-1
TGTGCCAGCAGTGGGGACAACTACGAGCAGTACTTC	CASSGDNYEQYF	.	TRBV2	TRBJ2-7
TGTGCCACCAGCAGAGGCCCTAATTGGTTGGCCTACGAGCAGTACTTC	CATSRGPNWLAYEQYF	.	TRBV15	TRBJ2-7
TGTGCCAGTGGGGTACCTGGGACTTCGAGTGGTACAGATACGCAGTATTTT	CASGVPGTSSGTDTQYF	.	TRBV19	TRBJ2-3
TGTGCCAGTAGTCCCCGGACTAGCTACGAGCAGTACTTC	CASSPRTSYEQYF	TRBD2	TRBV19	TRBJ2-7
TGTGCCAGTAGTATTACGGGCGGGGGGGCGGTTGAGCAGTTCTTC	CASSITGGGAVEQFF	TRBD2	TRBV19	TRBJ2-1
TGTGCCAGCAGCTTTTGGAGGGGGCAAGGTAATTCACCCCTCCACTTT	CASSFWRGQGNSPLHF	TRBD1	TRBV5-4	TRBJ1-6
TGTGCCACCAGCTGGGACAGGGGGAACTATGGCTACACCTTC	CATSWDRGNYGYTF	TRBD1	TRBV15	TRBJ1-2
TGTGCCAGCAGCGGGACAGGGGGCGGGAACCCCTACGAGCAGTACTTC	CASSGTGGGNPYEQYF	TRBD1	TRBV9	TRBJ2-7
TGCGCCAGCAGCTTCCTGGACAGGGCCAAACGCGGTGGCTACACCTTC	CASSFLDRAKRGGYTF	TRBD1	TRBV5-1	TRBJ1-2
TGTGCCAGCAAGGAGGGGGCGACGGGTGAAAAACTGTTTTTT	CASKEGATGEKLFF	TRBD1	TRBV6-6	TRBJ1-4
TGTGCCAGCTCACCAACCAGTCAGTCCTATAATTCACCCCTCCACTTT	CASSPTSQSYNSPLHF	.	TRBV18	TRBJ1-6
TGTGCCAGCAGTCCCCACGGAGGCTACGAGCAGTACTTC	CASSPHGGYEQYF	.	TRBV27	TRBJ2-7
TGCGCCAGCAGCCTTACCAACCGGGGGTTAGAGACCCAGTACTTC	CASSLTNRGLETQYF	.	TRBV4-3	TRBJ2-5
TGTGCCAGCAGCTCACAGCCTGGGGCCAACGTCCTGACTTTC	CASSSQPGANVLTF	.	TRBV7-9	TRBJ2-6
TGCGCCAGCAGCCTCGGACGTGCAGGGGATGAAAAACTGTTTTTT	CASSLGRAGDEKLFF	.	TRBV4-1	TRBJ1-4
TGTGCCAGCAGCTCCCGGACTAGCACGACTGAGCAGTTCTTC	CASSSRTSTTEQFF	TRBD2	TRBV7-9	TRBJ2-1
TGTGCCAGCAGCTTGGGGACAGGGGGCGAAGAGACCCAGTACTTC	CASSLGTGGEETQYF	TRBD1	TRBV5-8	TRBJ2-5
TGCGCCAGCAGCTCCCTAGCGGAGCGCTACGAGCAGTACTTC	CASSSLAERYEQYF	TRBD2	TRBV5-1	TRBJ2-7
TGTGCCAGCAGCGGGACAGGGGGCAGCTATGGCTACACCTTC	CASSGTGGSYGYTF	TRBD1	TRBV25-1	TRBJ1-2
TGCGCCAGCAGCCCGACGGCGGGGGAGTCCTACAATGAGCAGTTCTTC	CASSPTAGESYNEQFF	TRBD2	TRBV5-1	TRBJ2-1
TGTGCCACCACTGCGGGGGGTAATCAGCCCCAGCATTTT	CATTAGGNQPQHF	.	TRBV6-5	TRBJ1-5
TGTGCCAGCAGCTTAGCTTCTAGCGGGAGTGCCACAGATACGCAGTATTTT	CASSLASSGSATDTQYF	TRBD2	TRBV7-2	TRBJ2-3
TGTGCCAGTAGTACGGACGGGACACCCCAAGAGACCCAGTACTTC	CASSTDGTPQETQYF	.	TRBV19	TRBJ2-5
TGTGCCAGCAGCTTAGGATGGGGGGGCGAAGAGACCCAGTACTTC	CASSLGWGGEETQYF	.	TRBV11-2	TRBJ2-5
TGCAGCGTTGAAGGGGACAGCTATGGCTACACCTTC	CSVEGDSYGYTF	TRBD1	TRBV29-1	TRBJ1-2
TGCGCCAGCAGCTTGGAGGGACAGGGGGCAGGAGGCTACACCTTC	CASSLEGQGAGGYTF	TRBD1	TRBV5-1	TRBJ1-2
TGTGCTAGTGGGTGGGGGACAGGGGCAGCGGCTGAAGCTTTCTTT	CASGWGTGAAAEAFF	TRBD1	TRBV12-5	TRBJ1-1
TGTGCCGGGTCACCGGGGAACACCGGGGAGCTGTTTTTT	CAGSPGNTGELFF	.	TRBV2	TRBJ2-2
TGTGCCAGCAGCCGGGACACCCCCTCGAAGTATCGTTCACCCCTCCACTTT	CASSRDTPSKYRSPLHF	.	TRBV7-9	TRBJ1-6
TGTGCCAGCAGCGACTCCAAATACGAGCAGTACTTC	CASSDSKYEQYF	.	TRBV7-8	TRBJ2-7
TGCGCCAGCAGCCAAGATCGTCCGGGGGAGCAGTTCTTC	CASSQDRPGEQFF	.	TRBV4-3	TRBJ2-1
TGCGCCAGCAGTCAATCGGAACAGGGGTCTACTACCTACGAGCAGTACTTC	CASSQSEQGSTTYEQYF	TRBD1	TRBV23-1	TRBJ2-7
TGTGCCAGCAGCGCGGACAGGGGGACCTACGAGCAGTACTTC	CASSADRGTYEQYF	TRBD1	TRBV11-2	TRBJ2-7
TGCAGTGCTAGGGATAGGCTTTCGACTATCTTC	CSARDRLSTIF	.	TRBV20-1	TRBJ2-1
TGCGCCAGCAGCTCCTTAGGGGGGGCCGGTGAAAAACTGTTTTTT	CASSSLGGAGEKLFF	.	TRBV4-1	TRBJ1-4
TGTGCCAGCTCACCCTCACAGTCCGGCTACGAGCAGTACTTC	CASSPSQSGYEQYF	.	TRBV18	TRBJ2-7
TGTGCCAGCAGCCCCGGGACTAGCGCGACCTACGAGCAGTACTTC	CASSPGTSATYEQYF	TRBD2	TRBV9	TRBJ2-7
TGCGCCAGCAGCCCGGGACAGGGGGAAAACTATGGCTACACCTTC	CASSPGQGENYGYTF	TRBD1	TRBV5-1	TRBJ1-2
TGTGCCAGCGGAGGGACAGGGGCCCATGGCTACACCTTC	CASGGTGAHGYTF	TRBD1	TRBV6-5	TRBJ1-2
TGTGCCAGCTCACGAGCACCCAGCGTAAATGAAAAACTGTTTTTT	CASSRAPSVNEKLFF	.	TRBV18	TRBJ1-4
TGTGCCAGCAGTCGGGGACAGGGGGACTATGGCTACACCTTC	CASSRGQGDYGYTF	TRBD1	TRBV27	TRBJ1-2
TGCGCCAGCAGCCAACTAGCAGGATACGAGCAATACTTC	CASSQLAGYEQYF	.	TRBV4-3	TRBJ2-7
TGCGCCAGCAGCTTGGGGGCCAGCCCTGGGAACACTGAAGCTTTCTTT	CASSLGASPGNTEAFF	.	TRBV5-1	TRBJ1-1
TGTGCCAGCAGCTCCGAGACAGGGAGAGTAAACATTCAGTACTTC	CASSSETGRVNIQYF	TRBD1	TRBV7-2	TRBJ2-4
TGCGCCAGCAGCTTGGGAATAACGAACGGGGTGGAAGAGACCCAGTACTTC	CASSLGITNGVEETQYF	.	TRBV5-1	TRBJ2-5
TGCAGCGCCGACAGGGACACCGGGGAGCTGTTTTTT	CSADRDTGELFF	TRBD1	TRBV29-1	TRBJ2-2
TGTGCCAGCAGTTACAGGCCCCAAACCCCCCAGCATTTT	CASSYRPQTPQHF	.	TRBV5-6	TRBJ1-5
TGTGCCTGGAAGAGCAGGGCTAGCAATCAGCCCCAGCATTTT	CAWKSRASNQPQHF	.	TRBV30	TRBJ1-5
TGTGCCAGCAGTCCGTCGACAGGAAAAAAACTGTTTTTT	CASSPSTGKKLFF	.	TRBV27	TRBJ1-4
TGTGCCCTCTTAGCGGATCAAGGAGATACGCAGTATTTT	CALLADQGDTQYF	.	TRBV10-3	TRBJ2-3
TGTGCCAGCAGCTTGGCGGTTGACACTGAAGCTTTCTTT	CASSLAVDTEAFF	.	TRBV5-4	TRBJ1-1
TGTGCCTGGAGCGTACCCCGGGGGGGCGAGCAGTACTTC	CAWSVPRGGEQYF	TRBD2	TRBV30	TRBJ2-7